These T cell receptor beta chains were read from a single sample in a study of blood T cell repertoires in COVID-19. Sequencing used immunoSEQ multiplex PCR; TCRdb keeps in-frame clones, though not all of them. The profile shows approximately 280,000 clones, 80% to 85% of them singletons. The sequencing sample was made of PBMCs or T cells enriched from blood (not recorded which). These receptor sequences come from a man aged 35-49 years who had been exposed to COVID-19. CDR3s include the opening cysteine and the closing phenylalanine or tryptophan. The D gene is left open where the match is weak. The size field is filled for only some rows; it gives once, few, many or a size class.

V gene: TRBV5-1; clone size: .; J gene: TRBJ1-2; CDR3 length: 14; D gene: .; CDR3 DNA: TGCGCCAGCAGCTTGGATCCGGTACCGGGTGGCTACACCTTC; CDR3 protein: CASSLDPVPGGYTF
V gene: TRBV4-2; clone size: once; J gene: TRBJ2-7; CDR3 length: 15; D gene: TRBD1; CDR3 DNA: TGTGCCAGCAGCCGTTCCGGGACAGACTCCTACGAGCAGTACTTC; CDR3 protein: CASSRSGTDSYEQYF
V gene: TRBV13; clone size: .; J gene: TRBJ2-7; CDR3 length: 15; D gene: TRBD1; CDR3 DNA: TGTGCCAGCAGCTTAGGAGGAGGACAGGGCTACGAGCAGTACTTC; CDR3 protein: CASSLGGGQGYEQYF
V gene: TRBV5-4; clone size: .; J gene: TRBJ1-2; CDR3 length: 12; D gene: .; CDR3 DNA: TGTGCCAGCAGCCCCGGGACACTTGGCTACACCTTC; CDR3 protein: CASSPGTLGYTF
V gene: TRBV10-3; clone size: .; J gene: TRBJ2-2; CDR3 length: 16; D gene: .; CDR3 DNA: TGTGCCATCAGTGAGAGGGGGAGAGGGAAATTGGGGGAGCTGTTTTTT; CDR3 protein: CAISERGRGKLGELFF
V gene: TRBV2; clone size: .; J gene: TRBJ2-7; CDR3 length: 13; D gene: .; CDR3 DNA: TGTGCCAGCAGAACCGGAGCAGTGGGCGAGCAGTACTTC; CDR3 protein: CASRTGAVGEQYF
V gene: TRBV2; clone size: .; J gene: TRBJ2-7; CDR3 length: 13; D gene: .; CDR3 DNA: TGTGCCAGCAGGAAAGACAGCCCCAACGAGCAGTACTTC; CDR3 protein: CASRKDSPNEQYF
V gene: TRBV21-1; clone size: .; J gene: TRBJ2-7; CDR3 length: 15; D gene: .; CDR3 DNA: TGTGCCAGCAGCGGGCAACAGGCTACCTCCTACGAGCAGTACTTC; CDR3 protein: CASSGQQATSYEQYF
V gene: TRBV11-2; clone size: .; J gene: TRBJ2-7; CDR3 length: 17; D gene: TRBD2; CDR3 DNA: TGTGCCAGCAGCTTCCGACTAGCGGGAGGGTCCAACTACGAGCAGTACTTC; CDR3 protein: CASSFRLAGGSNYEQYF
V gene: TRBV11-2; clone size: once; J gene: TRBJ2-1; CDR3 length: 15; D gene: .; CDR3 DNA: TGTGCCAGCAGCTTAGATCCGAGTAGTTTCGATGAGCAGTTCTTC; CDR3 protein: CASSLDPSSFDEQFF
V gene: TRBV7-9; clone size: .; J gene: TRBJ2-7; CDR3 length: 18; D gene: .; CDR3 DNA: TGTGCCAGCAGCTCCGGCGGGGATTGGGGCGGAAAAACCTACGAGCAGTACTTC; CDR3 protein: CASSSGGDWGGKTYEQYF
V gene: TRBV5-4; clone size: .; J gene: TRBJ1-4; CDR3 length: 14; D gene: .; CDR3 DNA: TGTGCCAGCAGCTTGGGGCTCACTAATGAAAAACTGTTTTTT; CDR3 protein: CASSLGLTNEKLFF
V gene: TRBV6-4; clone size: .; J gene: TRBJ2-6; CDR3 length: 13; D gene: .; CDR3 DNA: TGTGCCAGCAGTGACACAGGGGCCAACGTCCTGACTTTC; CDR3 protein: CASSDTGANVLTF
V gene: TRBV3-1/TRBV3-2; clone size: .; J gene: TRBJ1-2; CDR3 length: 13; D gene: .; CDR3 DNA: TGTGCCAGCAGCCCCTCAGGAGGTCAGGTCCAGAACTTC; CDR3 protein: CASSPSGGQVQNF
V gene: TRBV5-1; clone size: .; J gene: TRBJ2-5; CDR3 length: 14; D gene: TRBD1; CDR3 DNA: TGCGCCAGCAGCTTCGGACAGGGAAAAGAGACCCAGTACTTC; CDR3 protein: CASSFGQGKETQYF
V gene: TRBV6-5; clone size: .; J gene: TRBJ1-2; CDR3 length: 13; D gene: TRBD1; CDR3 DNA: TGTGCCAGCAGTAAGGACAGGTTCTATGGCTACACCTTC; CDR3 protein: CASSKDRFYGYTF
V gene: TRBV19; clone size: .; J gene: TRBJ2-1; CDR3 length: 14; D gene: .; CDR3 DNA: TGTGCCAGTAGTATATCGGCGGAGGGCAATGAGCAGTTCTTC; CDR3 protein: CASSISAEGNEQFF
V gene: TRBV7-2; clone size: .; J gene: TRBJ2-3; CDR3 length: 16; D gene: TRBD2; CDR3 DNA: TGTGCCAGCACCCTTAGGTGGCTAGCGGGAGGAGATACGCAGTATTTT; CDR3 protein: CASTLRWLAGGDTQYF
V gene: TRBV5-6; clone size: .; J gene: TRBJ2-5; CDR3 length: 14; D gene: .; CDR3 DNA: TGTGCCAGCAGTTTAGCGAACAGGGAAGAGACCCAGTACTTC; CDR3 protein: CASSLANREETQYF
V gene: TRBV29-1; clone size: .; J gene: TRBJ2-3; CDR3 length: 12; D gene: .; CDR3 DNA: TGCAGCGTTGAACTAGTGGCAGATACGCAGTATTTT; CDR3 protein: CSVELVADTQYF
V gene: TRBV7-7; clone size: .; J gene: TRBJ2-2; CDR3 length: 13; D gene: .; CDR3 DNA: TGTGCTAGCAGCCCGAGCGGCGCCGGGGAGCTGTTTTTT; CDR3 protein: CASSPSGAGELFF
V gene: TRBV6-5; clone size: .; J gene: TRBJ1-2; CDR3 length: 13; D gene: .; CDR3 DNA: TGTGCCAGCAGTTACTCGGGAGGTTATGGCTACACCTTC; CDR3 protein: CASSYSGGYGYTF
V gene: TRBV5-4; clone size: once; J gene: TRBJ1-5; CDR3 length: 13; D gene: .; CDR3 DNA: TGTGCCAGCAGCTTGCAGGGTAATCAGCCCCAGCATTTT; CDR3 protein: CASSLQGNQPQHF
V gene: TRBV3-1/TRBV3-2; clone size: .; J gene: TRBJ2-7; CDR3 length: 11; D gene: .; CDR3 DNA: TGTGCCAGCAGTCATAAATCGAGGCAGTACTTC; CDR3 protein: CASSHKSRQYF
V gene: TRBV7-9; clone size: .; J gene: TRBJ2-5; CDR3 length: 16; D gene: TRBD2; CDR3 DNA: TGTGCCAGCAGCTCTTATCTGGCGGGAGGCTGGGAGACCCAGTACTTC; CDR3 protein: CASSSYLAGGWETQYF
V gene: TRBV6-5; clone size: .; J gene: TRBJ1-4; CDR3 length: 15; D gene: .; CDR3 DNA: TGTGCCAGCAGTTATTCGATAACAGCTAATGAAAAACTGTTTTTT; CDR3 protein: CASSYSITANEKLFF
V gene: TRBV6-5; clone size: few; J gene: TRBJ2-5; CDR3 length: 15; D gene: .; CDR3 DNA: TGTGCCAGCAGTTACGGGTTCACGGAGGGGGAGACCCAGTACTTC; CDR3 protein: CASSYGFTEGETQYF
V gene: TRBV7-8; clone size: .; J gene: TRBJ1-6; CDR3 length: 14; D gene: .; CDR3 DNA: TGTGCCAGCAGCCCTAGAGGGGGTAATTCACCCCTCCACTTT; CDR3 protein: CASSPRGGNSPLHF
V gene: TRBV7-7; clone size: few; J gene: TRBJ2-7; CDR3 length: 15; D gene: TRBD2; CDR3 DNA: TGTGCTAGCAGCCAATTACCGGGACTATCCTACGAGCAGTACTTC; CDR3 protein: CASSQLPGLSYEQYF
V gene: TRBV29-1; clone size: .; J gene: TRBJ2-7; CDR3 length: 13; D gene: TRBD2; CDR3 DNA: TGCAGCGTTAGGGGACTAGCGGGAGCCGAGCAGTACTTC; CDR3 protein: CSVRGLAGAEQYF
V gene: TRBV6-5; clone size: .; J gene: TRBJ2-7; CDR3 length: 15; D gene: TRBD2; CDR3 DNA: TGTGCCAGCAGCCGAGGACTAGCCGTCCTGAACGAGCAGTACTTC; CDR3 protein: CASSRGLAVLNEQYF
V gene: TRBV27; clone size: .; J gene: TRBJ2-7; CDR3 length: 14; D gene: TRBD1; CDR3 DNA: TGTGCCAGCAGTCCGCGGACAGGGACCTACGAGCAGTACTTC; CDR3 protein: CASSPRTGTYEQYF
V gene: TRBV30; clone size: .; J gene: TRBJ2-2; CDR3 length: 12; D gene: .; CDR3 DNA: TGTGCCTGGAGTGACCCGGTCGGGGAGCTGTTTTTT; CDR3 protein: CAWSDPVGELFF
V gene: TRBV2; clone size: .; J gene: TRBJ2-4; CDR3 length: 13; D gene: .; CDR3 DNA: TGTGCCAGCCGCCCGTTCGGCAAAAACATTCAGTACTTC; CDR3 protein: CASRPFGKNIQYF
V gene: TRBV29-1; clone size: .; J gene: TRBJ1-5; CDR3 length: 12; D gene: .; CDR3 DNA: TGCAGCGTTGCCGGTGCCAATCAGCCCCAGCATTTT; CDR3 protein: CSVAGANQPQHF
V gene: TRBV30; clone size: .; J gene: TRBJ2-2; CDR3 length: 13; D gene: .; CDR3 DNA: TGTGCCTGGAGGACTCCTAACACCGGGGAGCTGTTTTTT; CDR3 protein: CAWRTPNTGELFF
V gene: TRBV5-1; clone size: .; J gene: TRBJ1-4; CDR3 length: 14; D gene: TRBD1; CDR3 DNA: TGCGCCAGCAGCTGGGGGACAGGGTCTGAAAAACTGTTTTTT; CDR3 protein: CASSWGTGSEKLFF
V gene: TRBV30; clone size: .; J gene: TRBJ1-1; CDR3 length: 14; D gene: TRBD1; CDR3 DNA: TGTGCCGGGTGGGACAGGGGGGTTCAGACTGAAGCTTTCTTT; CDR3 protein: CAGWDRGVQTEAFF
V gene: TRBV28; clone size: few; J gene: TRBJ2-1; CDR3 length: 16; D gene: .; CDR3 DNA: TGTGCCAGCAGTTTGGTACAGGGTAGGAGCTACAATGAGCAGTTCTTC; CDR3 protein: CASSLVQGRSYNEQFF
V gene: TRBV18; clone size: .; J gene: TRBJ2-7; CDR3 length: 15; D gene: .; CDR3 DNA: TGTGCCAGCTCACCACCGGGCAGGGGAACCTACGAGCAGTACTTC; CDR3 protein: CASSPPGRGTYEQYF
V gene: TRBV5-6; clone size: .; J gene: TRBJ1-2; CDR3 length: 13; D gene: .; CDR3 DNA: TGTGCCAGCAGCTTGAACCAGGGTTATGGCTACACCTTC; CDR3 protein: CASSLNQGYGYTF
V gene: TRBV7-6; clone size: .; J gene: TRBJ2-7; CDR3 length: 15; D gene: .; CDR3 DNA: TGTGCCAGCAGCTTAGATCAACTAGCAGGTTCCGCGCAGTACTTC; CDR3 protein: CASSLDQLAGSAQYF
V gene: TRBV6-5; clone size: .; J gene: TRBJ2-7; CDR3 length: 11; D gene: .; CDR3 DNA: TGTGCCAGCACCCGGGGCTACGAGCAGTACTTC; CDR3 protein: CASTRGYEQYF
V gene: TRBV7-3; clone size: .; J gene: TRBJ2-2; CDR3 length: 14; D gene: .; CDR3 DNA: TGTGCCAGCAGCTTAAGCAGTGCAGCCGGGGAGCTGTTTTTT; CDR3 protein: CASSLSSAAGELFF
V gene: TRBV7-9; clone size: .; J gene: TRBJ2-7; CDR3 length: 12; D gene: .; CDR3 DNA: TGTGCCAGCAGCCTAATTGCCCACGAGCAGTACTTC; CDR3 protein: CASSLIAHEQYF
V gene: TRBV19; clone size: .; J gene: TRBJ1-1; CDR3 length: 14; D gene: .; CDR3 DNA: TGTGCCAGTAAAGGCGGTCCTACGAACACTGAAGCTTTCTTT; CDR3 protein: CASKGGPTNTEAFF
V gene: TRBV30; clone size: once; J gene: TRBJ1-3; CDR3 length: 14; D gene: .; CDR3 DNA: TGTGCCTGGAGTCCCCCTTCCTCTGGAAACACCATATATTTT; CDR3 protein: CAWSPPSSGNTIYF
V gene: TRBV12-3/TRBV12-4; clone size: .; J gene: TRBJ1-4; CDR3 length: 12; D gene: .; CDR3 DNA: TGTGCCAGCTGTGACATTAAGGAAAAACTGTTTTTT; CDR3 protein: CASCDIKEKLFF
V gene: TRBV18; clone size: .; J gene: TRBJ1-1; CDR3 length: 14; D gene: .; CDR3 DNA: TGTGCCAGCTCACCTGACCAGAGGGGGACCCGTGCTTTCTTT; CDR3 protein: CASSPDQRGTRAFF